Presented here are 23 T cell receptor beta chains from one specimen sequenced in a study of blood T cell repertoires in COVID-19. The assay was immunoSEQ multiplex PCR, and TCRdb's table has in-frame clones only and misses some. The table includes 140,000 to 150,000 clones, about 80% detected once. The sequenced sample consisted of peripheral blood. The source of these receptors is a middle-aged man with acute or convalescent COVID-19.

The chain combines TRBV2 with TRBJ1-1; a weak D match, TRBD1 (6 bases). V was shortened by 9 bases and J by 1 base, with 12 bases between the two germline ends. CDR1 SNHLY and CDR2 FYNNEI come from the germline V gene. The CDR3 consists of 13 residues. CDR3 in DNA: TGTGCCAGTGAACGGGACAAGAACACTGAAGCTTTCTTT. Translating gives CASERDKNTEAFF.

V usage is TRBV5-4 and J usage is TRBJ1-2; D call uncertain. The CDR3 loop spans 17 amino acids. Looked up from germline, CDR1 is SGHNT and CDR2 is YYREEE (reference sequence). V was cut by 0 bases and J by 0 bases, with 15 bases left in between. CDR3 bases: TGTGCCAGCAGCTTGGGAGGAGGCGCAACCTCTAACTATGGCTACACCTTC. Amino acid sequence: CASSLGGGATSNYGYTF.

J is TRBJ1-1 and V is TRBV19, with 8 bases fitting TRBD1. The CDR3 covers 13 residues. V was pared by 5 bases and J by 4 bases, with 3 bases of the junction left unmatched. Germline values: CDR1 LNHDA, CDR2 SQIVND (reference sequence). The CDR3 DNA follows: TGTGCCAGTAGTGCCAGGGGGCGCACTGAAGCTTTCTTT. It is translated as CASSARGRTEAFF.

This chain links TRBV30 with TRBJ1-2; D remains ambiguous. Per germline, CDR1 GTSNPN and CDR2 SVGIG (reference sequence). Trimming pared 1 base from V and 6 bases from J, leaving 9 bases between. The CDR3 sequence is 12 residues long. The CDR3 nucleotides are TGTGCCTGGAGTGCTCGGAGTGATGGCTACACCTTC. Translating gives CAWSARSDGYTF.

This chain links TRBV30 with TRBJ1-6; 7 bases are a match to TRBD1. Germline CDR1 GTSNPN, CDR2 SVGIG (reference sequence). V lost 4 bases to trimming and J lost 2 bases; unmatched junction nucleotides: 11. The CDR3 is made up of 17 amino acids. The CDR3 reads CAWTNEQGIAYNSPLHF. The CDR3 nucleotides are TGTGCCTGGACTAACGAACAGGGGATCGCCTATAATTCACCCCTCCACTTT.

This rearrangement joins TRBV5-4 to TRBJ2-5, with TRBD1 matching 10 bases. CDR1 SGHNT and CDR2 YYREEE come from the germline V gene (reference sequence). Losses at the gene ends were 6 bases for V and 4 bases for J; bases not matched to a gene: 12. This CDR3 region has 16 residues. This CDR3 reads CASTPPGQGTRETQYF. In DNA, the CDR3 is TGTGCCAGCACCCCCCCGGGACAGGGGACAAGAGAGACCCAGTACTTC.

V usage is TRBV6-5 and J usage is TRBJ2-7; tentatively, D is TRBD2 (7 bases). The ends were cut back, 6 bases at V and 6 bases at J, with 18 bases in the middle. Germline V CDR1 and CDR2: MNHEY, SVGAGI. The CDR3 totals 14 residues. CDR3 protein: CASRVGGPVSEQYF. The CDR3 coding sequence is TGTGCCAGCAGGGTGGGGGGGCCCGTATCCGAGCAGTACTTC.

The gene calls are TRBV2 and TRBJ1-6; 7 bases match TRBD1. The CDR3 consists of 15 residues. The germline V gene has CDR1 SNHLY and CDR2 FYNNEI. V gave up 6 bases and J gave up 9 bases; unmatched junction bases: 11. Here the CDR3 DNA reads TGTGCCAGCAGCGGCCCTTCGGAGGGGGCTTCACCCCTCCACTTT. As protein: CASSGPSEGASPLHF. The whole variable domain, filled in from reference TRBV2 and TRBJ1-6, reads EPEVTQTPSHQVTQMGQEVILRCVPISNHLYFYWYRQILGQKVEFLVSFYNNEISEKSEIFDDQFSVERPDGSNFTLKIRSTKLEDSAMYFCASSGPSEGASPLHFGNGTRLTVT.

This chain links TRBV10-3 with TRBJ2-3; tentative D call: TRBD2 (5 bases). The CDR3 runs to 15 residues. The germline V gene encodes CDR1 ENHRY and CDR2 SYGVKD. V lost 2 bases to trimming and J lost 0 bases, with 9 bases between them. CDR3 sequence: CAISEQTISTDTQYF. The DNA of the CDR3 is TGTGCCATCAGTGAGCAGACTATTAGCACAGATACGCAGTATTTT.

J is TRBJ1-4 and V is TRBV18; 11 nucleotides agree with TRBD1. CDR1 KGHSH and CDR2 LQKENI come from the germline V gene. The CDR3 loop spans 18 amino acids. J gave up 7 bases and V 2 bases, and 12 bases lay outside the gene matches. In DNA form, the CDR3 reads TGTGCCAGCTCACCATTGGGGACAGGGGGTACCGCCGTTGAAAAACTGTTTTTT. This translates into CASSPLGTGGTAVEKLFF.

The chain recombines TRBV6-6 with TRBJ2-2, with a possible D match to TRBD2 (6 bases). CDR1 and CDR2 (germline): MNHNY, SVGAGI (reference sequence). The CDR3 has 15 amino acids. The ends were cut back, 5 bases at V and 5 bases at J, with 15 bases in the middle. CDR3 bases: TGTGCCAGCAGTACAAGGGGAGGACTAACCGGGGAGCTGTTTTTT. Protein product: CASSTRGGLTGELFF.

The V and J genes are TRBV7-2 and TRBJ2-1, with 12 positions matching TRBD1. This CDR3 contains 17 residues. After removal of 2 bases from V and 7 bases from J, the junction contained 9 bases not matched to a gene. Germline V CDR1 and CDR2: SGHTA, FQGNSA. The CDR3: CASSLPLGQGAMNEQFF. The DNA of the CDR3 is TGTGCCAGCAGCTTACCTTTGGGACAGGGGGCCATGAATGAGCAGTTCTTC.

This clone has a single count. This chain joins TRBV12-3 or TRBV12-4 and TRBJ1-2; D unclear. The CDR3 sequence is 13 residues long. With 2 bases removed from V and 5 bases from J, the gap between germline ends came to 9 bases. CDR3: CASSLFPDYGYTF. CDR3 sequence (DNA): TGTGCCAGCAGTTTATTTCCAGATTATGGCTACACCTTC.

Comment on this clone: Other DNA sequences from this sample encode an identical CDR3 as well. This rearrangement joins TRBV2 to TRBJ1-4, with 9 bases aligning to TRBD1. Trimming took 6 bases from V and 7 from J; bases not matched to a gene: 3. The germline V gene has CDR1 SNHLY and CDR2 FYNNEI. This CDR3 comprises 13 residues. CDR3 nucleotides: TGTGCCAGCAGGGGACAGGGCGGTGAAAAACTGTTTTTT. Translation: CASRGQGGEKLFF.

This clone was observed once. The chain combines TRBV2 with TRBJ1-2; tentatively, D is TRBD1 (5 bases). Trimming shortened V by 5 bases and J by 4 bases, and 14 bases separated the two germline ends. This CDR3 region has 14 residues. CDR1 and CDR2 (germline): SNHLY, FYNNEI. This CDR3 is CASSIGQAVYGYTF. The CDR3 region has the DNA TGTGCCAGCAGTATCGGACAAGCCGTCTATGGCTACACCTTC.

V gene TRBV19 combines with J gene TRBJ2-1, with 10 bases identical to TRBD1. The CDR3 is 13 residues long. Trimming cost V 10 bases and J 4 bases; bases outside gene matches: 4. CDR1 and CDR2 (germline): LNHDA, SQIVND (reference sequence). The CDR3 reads CATRDRGYNEQFF. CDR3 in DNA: TGTGCCACCCGGGACAGGGGTTACAATGAGCAGTTCTTC.

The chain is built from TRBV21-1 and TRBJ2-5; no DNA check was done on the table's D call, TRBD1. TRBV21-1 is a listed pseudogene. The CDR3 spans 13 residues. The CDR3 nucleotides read TGTGCCAGCAGCACGCCAGGGAAGGAGACCCAGTACTTC. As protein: CASSTPGKETQYF.

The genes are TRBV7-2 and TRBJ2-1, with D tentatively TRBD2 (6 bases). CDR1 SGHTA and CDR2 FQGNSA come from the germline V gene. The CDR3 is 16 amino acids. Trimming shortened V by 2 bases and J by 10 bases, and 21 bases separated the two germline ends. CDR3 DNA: TGTGCCAGCAGCTTAATCCGACTAGGGGAACTAATAGAGCAGTTCTTC. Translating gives CASSLIRLGELIEQFF.

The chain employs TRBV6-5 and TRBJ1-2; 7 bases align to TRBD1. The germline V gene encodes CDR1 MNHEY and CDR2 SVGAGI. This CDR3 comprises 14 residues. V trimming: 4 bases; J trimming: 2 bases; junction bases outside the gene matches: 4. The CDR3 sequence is CASSSAGGNYGYTF. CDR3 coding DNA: TGTGCCAGCAGTTCCGCAGGGGGGAACTATGGCTACACCTTC.

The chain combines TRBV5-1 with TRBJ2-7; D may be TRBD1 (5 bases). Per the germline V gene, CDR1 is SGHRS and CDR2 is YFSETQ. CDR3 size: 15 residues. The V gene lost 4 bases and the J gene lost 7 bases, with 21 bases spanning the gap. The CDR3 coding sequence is TGCGCCAGCAGCGTAGAAGGGGCCAGTGTGGAGGAGCAGTACTTC. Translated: CASSVEGASVEEQYF.

CDR3 amino acids: CSVRRQGVYGYTF. In DNA form, the CDR3 reads TGCAGCGTCAGAAGACAGGGAGTCTATGGCTACACCTTC. The chain has TRBV29-1 and TRBJ1-2, with 7 bases matching TRBD1. This CDR3 region has 13 residues. Germline CDR1 reads SQVTM; CDR2 reads ANQGSEA. The junction had 8 bases not matched to a gene; V was cut back by 6 bases and J by 4 bases. Full variable domain (rest looked up from reference TRBV29-1 and TRBJ1-2): SAVISQKPSRDICQRGTSLTIQCQVDSQVTMMFWYRQQPGQSLTLIATANQGSEATYESGFVIDKFPISRPNLTFSTLTVSNMSPEDSSIYLCSVRRQGVYGYTFGSGTRLTVV.

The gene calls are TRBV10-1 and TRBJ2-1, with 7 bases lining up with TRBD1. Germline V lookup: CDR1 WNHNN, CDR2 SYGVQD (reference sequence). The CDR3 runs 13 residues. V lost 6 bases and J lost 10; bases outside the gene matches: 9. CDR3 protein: CASSPLGGREQFF. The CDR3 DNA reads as TGCGCCAGCAGCCCCCTAGGGGGCAGGGAGCAGTTCTTC.

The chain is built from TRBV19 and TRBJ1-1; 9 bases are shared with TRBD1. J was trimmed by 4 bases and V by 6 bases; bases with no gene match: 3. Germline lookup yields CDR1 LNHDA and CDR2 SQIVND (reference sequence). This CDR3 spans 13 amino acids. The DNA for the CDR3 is TGTGCCAGTAGGACAGGGGGAGTCACTGAAGCTTTCTTT. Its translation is CASRTGGVTEAFF.